This T cell receptor (beta chain) was sequenced during a study of blood T cell repertoires in COVID-19. The germline CDR1 and CDR2 sequences are SGHTS and YDEGEE. After removal of 3 bases from V and 2 bases from J, the junction contained 8 bases not matched to a gene. The CDR3 totals 17 residues. The study drew participants aged 18 to 89 years from roughly 25 US areas. Authors' processing steps: Cell counts per sample came from amplifying reference gene primers. Sequenced by immunoSEQ multiplex PCR; TCRdb stores in-frame clones only, minus some. V and J calls and clone size are those listed in that table; D and trimming were worked out from the DNA. Among approximately 200,000 clones listed, about 87% were seen once.

This receptor was obtained from a man between 18 and 29 years old with acute COVID-19. Sequencing input: PBMCs or T cells enriched from blood (not recorded which). The chain combines TRBV5-8 with TRBJ1-4; 9 positions agree with TRBD1. CDR3 residues: CASSYARDRATNEKLFF. The CDR3, as DNA: TGTGCCAGCAGCTACGCCCGGGACAGGGCGACTAATGAAAAACTGTTTTTT.